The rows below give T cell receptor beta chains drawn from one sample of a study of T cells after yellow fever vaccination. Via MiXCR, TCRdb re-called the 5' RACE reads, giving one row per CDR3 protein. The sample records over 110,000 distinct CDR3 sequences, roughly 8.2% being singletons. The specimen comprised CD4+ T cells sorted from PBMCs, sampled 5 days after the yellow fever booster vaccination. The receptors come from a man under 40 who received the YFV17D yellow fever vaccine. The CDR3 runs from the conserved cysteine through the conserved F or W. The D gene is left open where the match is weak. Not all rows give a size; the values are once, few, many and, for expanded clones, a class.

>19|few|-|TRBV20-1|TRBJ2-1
CSATIFPSNTLISYNEQFF
TGCAGTGCTACTATTTTCCCTTCGAACACTTTAATCTCCTACAATGAGCAGTTCTTC
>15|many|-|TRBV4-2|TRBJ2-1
CASSPLGSTYNEQFF
TGTGCCAGCAGCCCCCTAGGTAGCACCTACAATGAGCAGTTCTTC
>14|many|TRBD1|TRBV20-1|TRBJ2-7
CSAPPGGRRGEQYF
TGCAGTGCTCCCCCAGGGGGACGTAGGGGCGAGCAGTACTTC
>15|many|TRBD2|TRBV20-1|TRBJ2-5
CSARDLAGGEETQYF
TGCAGTGCTAGAGACCTAGCGGGAGGTGAAGAGACCCAGTACTTC
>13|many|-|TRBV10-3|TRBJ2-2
CAINLGGPGELFF
TGTGCCATCAATCTTGGCGGACCCGGGGAGCTGTTTTTT
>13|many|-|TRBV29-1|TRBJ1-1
CSVEHYLNTEAFF
TGCAGCGTTGAACATTACCTGAACACTGAAGCTTTCTTT
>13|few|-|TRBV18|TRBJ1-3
CASGPAGGNTIYF
TGTGCCAGCGGGCCTGCCGGTGGAAACACCATATATTTT
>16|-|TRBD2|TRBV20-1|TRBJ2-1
CSARGGSGRAINEQFF
TGCAGTGCTAGAGGGGGGAGCGGGAGGGCCATCAATGAGCAGTTCTTC
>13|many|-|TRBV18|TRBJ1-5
CASSRNSNQPQHF
TGTGCCAGCTCACGAAATAGCAATCAGCCCCAGCATTTT
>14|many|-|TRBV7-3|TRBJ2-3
CASSPNPRGDTQYF
TGTGCCAGCAGCCCGAACCCCAGAGGAGATACGCAGTATTTT
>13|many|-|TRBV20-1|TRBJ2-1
CSARGEPYNEQFF
TGCAGTGCTAGAGGGGAGCCATACAATGAGCAGTTCTTC